The next 6 T cell receptor beta chains were all read from a single sample in a study of cytotoxic CD8 clonotypes in ibrutinib-treated CLL. TCRdb keeps only in-frame clones here, not all; method: immunoSEQ multiplex PCR. The sample holds about 80,000 clones, around 79% seen once. Here the sequenced sample was PBMCs, taken after 12 months of ibrutinib treatment. The origin of the receptors is a human donor with chronic lymphocytic leukemia.

J is TRBJ2-1 and V is TRBV28; D gene ambiguous. Germline V gives CDR1 MDHEN, CDR2 SYDVKM. Trimming took 2 bases from V and 5 from J, leaving 13 bases between them. This CDR3 has 15 residues. CDR3 bases: TGTGCCAGCAGTTTACTGGCCAGGTCGAACAATGAGCAGTTCTTC. Amino acids: CASSLLARSNNEQFF. Full variable domain (remainder filled in from reference TRBV28 and TRBJ2-1): DVKVTQSSRYLVKRTGEKVFLECVQDMDHENMFWYRQDPGLGLRLIYFSYDVKMKEKGDIPEGYSVSREKKERFSLILESASTNQTSMYLCASSLLARSNNEQFFGPGTRLTVL.

On this clone: Additional DNA sequences in this sample encode the identical CDR3. This rearrangement joins TRBV5-1 to TRBJ1-2; D is unclear. The CDR3 extends over 13 amino acids. V was clipped by 0 bases and J by 5 bases, with 8 bases between them. Germline CDR1 SGHRS, CDR2 YFSETQ. CDR3 sequence reads: CASSLGERYGYTF. The DNA of the CDR3 is TGCGCCAGCAGCTTGGGGGAAAGGTATGGCTACACCTTC.

The chain links TRBV6-5 to TRBJ2-3; the match to TRBD2 covers 9 bases. CDR3 length: 15 residues. V lost 2 bases, J lost 4 bases, and 4 bases stayed unmatched. Germline V gene lookup returns CDR1 MNHEY and CDR2 SVGAGI. As DNA, the CDR3 is TGTGCCAGCAGTTACGGGGCGGGAGGGTCAGATACGCAGTATTTT. Translating it yields CASSYGAGGSDTQYF.

This clone was seen a few times. The chain couples TRBV7-6 to TRBJ1-1; D remains ambiguous. Germline CDR1 SGHVS, CDR2 FNYEAQ. V was pared by 2 bases and J by 4 bases, with 8 bases between. This CDR3 spans 13 amino acids. The CDR3 here is CASSLFGPTEAFF. The CDR3 nucleotides read TGTGCCAGCAGCTTATTTGGACCCACTGAAGCTTTCTTT.

This clone was found once. Other DNA variants within this sample encode the same CDR3. The V call is TRBV29-1, the J call TRBJ1-1, with TRBD1 as a possible D gene (6 bases). The CDR3 runs to 13 residues. V was cut by 3 bases and J by 5 bases, with 13 bases left in between. CDR1 is SQVTM and CDR2 is ANQGSEA in the germline V gene. This CDR3 is CSVDGGRGTEAFF. DNA of the CDR3: TGCAGCGTTGATGGGGGGCGGGGGACTGAAGCTTTCTTT.

The V call is TRBV27, the J call TRBJ2-5, with 10 bases that match TRBD1. This CDR3 is built from 12 residues. J was trimmed by 5 bases and V by 6 bases; bases with no gene match: 0. Germline CDR1 and CDR2: MNHEY and SMNVEV (reference sequence). CDR3 bases: TGTGCCAGCAGGACAGGGGGCGAGACCCAGTACTTC. Translating gives CASRTGGETQYF.